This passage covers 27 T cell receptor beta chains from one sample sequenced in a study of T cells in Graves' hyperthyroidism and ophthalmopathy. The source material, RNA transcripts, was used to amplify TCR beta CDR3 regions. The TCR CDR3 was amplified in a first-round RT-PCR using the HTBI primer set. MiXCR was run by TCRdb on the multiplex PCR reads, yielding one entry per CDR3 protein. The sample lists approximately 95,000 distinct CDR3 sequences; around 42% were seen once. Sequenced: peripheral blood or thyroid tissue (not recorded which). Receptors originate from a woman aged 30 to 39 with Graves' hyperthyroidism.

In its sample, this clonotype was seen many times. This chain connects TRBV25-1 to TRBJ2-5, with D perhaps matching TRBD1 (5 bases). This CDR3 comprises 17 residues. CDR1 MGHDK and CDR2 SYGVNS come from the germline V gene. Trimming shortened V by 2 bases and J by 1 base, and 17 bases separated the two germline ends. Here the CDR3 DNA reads TGTGCCAGCAGTGAAATGGTGGGTTGGGGCCTCCAAGAGACCCAGTACTTC. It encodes CASSEMVGWGLQETQYF.

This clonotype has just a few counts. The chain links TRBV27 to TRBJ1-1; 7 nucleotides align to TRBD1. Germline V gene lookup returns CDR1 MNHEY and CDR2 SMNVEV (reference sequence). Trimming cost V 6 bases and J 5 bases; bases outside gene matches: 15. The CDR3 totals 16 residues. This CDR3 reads CASSPPWEGAPTEAFF. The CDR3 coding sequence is TGTGCCAGCAGCCCCCCCTGGGAGGGGGCGCCGACTGAAGCTTTCTTT.

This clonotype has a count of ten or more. CDR3 in DNA: TGTGCCAGCAGATATCATCCGTCCGTTGGCTACACCTTC. This gives the protein CASRYHPSVGYTF. The chain employs TRBV28 and TRBJ1-2; D remains unclear. V was clipped by 6 bases and J by 7 bases, with 15 bases between them. This CDR3 has 13 residues. Germline values: CDR1 MDHEN, CDR2 SYDVKM.

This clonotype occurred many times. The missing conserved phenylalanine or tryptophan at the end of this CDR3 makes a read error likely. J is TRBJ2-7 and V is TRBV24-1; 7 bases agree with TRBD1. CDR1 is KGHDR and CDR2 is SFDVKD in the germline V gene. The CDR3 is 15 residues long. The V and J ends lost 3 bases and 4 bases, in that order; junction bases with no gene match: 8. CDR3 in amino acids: CATSDPRTGCYEQYL. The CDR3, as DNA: TGTGCCACCAGTGATCCGAGGACAGGTTGTTACGAGCAGTACCTC.

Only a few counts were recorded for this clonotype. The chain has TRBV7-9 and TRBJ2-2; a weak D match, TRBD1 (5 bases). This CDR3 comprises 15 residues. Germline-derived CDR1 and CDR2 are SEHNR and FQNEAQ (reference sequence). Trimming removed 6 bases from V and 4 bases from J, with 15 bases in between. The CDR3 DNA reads TGTGCCAGCAGTTTAAAGGGGCTGGGCACCGGGGAGCTGTTTTTT. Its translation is CASSLKGLGTGELFF.

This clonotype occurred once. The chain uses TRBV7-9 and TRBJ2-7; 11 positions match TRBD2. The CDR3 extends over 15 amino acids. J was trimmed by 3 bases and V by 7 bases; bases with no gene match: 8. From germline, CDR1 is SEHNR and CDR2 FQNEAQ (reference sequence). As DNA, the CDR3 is TGTGCCAGCACCCCAATAGCGGGAGGGGTCTACGAGCAGTACTTC. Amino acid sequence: CASTPIAGGVYEQYF.

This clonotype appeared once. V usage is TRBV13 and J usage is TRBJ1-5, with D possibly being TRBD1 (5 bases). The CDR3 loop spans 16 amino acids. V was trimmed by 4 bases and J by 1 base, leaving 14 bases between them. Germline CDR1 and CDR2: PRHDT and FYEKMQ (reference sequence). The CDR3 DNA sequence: TGTGCCAGCAGCTCATCTCAGGGATACAGCAATCAGCCCCAGCATTTT. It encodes CASSSSQGYSNQPQHF. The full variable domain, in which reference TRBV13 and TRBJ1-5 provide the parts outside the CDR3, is AAGVIQSPRHLIKEKRETATLKCYPIPRHDTVYWYQQGPGQDPQFLISFYEKMQSDKGSIPDRFSAQQFSDYHSELNMSSLELGDSALYFCASSSSQGYSNQPQHFGDGTRLSIL.

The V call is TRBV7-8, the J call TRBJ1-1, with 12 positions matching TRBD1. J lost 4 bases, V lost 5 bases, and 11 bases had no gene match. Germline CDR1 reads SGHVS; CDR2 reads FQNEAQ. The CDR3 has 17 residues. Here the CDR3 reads CASSPHPGQGARTEAFF. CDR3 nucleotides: TGTGCCAGCAGCCCACACCCGGGACAGGGGGCGCGCACTGAAGCTTTCTTT.

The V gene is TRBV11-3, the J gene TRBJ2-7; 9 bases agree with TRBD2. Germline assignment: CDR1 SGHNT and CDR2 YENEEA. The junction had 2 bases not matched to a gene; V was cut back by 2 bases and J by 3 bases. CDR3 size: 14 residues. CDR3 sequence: CASSLLSGSYEQYF. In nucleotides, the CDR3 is TGTGCCAGCAGCTTACTTAGCGGGAGCTACGAGCAGTACTTC.

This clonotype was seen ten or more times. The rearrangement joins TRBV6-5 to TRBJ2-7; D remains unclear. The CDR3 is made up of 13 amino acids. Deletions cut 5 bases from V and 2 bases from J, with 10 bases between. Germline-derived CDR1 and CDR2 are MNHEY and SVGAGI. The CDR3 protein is CASSPTATYEQYF. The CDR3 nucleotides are TGTGCCAGCAGTCCTACGGCGACCTACGAGCAGTACTTC.

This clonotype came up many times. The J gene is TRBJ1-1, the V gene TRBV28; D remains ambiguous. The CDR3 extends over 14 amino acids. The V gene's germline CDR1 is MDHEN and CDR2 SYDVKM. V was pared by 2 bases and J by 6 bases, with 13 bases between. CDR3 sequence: CASSLITVDAEAFF. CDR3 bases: TGTGCCAGCAGTTTAATAACAGTCGACGCTGAAGCTTTCTTT.

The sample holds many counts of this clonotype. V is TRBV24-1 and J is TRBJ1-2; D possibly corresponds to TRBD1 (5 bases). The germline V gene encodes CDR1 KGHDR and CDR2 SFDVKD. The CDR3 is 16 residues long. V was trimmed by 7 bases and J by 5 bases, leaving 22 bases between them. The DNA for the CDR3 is TGTGCCACCAGCCATATGACATTGGGGCGACTGTATGGCTACACCTTC. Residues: CATSHMTLGRLYGYTF.

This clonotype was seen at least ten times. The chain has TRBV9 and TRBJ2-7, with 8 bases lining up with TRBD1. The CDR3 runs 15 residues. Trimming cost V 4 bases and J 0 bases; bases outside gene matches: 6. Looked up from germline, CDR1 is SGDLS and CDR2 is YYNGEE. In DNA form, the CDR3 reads TGTGCCAGCAGCCCCTCCGGGACAGGCTCCTACGAGCAGTACTTC. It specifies CASSPSGTGSYEQYF.

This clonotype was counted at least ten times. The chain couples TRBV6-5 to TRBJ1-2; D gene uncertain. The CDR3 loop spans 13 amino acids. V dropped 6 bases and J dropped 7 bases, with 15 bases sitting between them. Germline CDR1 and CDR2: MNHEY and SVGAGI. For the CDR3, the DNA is TGTGCCAGCAGCAACGACGGAGGTCGTGGCTACACCTTC. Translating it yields CASSNDGGRGYTF.

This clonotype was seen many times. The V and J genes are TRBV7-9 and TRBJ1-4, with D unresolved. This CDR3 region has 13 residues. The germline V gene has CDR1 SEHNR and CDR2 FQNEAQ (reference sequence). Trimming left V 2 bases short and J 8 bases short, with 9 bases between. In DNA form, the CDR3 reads TGTGCCAGCAGCTTATACGAGACAGAAAAACTGTTTTTT. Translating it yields CASSLYETEKLFF.

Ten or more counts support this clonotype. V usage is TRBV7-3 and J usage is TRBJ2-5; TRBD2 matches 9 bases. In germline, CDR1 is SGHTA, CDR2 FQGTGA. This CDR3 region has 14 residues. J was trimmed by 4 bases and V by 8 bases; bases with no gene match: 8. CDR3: CASSPLAGTETQYF. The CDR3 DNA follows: TGTGCCAGCTCCCCTCTAGCGGGAACAGAGACCCAGTACTTC.

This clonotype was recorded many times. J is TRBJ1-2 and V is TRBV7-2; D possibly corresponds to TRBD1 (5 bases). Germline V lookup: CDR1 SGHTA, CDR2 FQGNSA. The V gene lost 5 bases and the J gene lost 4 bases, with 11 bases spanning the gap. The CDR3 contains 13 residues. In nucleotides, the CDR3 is TGTGCCAGCAGCCCAGGGTTTGGCTATGGCTACACCTTC. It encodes CASSPGFGYGYTF.

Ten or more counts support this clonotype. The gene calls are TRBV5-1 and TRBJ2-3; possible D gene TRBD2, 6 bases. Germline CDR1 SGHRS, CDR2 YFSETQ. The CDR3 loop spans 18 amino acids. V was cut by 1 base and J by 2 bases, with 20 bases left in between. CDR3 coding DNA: TGCGCCAGCAGCTTGCGCGCTATCCAGCGGGTATACACAGATACGCAGTATTTT. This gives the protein CASSLRAIQRVYTDTQYF.

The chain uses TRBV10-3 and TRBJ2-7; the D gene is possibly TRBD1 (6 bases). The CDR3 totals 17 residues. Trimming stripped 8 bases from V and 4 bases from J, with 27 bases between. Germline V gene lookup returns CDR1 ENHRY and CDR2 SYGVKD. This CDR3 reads CAIERQGNTGELYEQYF. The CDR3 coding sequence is TGTGCCATCGAGAGGCAGGGGAACACCGGGGAGCTGTACGAGCAGTACTTC.

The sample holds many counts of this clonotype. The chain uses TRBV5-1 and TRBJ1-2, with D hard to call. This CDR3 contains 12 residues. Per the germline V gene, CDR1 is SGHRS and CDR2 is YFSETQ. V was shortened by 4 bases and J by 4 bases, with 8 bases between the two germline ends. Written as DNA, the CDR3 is TGCGCCAGCAGCATGGACCCCTATGGCTACACCTTC. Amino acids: CASSMDPYGYTF.

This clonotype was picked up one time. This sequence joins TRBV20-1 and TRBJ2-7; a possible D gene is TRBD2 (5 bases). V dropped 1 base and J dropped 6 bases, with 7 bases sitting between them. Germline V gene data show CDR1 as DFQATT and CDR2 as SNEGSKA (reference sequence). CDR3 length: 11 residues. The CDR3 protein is CSARAGCEQYF. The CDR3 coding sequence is TGCAGTGCTAGAGCGGGATGCGAGCAGTACTTC.

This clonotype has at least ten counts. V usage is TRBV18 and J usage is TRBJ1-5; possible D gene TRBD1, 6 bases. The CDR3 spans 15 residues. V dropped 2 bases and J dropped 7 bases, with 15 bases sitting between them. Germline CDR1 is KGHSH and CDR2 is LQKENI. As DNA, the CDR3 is TGTGCCAGCTCACCAGTGGCGGGTCAGGGGCAGCCCCAGCATTTT. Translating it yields CASSPVAGQGQPQHF.

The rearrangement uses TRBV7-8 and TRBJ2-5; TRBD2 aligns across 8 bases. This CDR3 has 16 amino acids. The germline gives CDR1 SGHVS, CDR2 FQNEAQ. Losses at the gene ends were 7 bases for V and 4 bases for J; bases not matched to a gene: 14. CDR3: CASTDETSREGETQYF. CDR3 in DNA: TGTGCCAGCACCGATGAGACTAGTCGGGAGGGAGAGACCCAGTACTTC.

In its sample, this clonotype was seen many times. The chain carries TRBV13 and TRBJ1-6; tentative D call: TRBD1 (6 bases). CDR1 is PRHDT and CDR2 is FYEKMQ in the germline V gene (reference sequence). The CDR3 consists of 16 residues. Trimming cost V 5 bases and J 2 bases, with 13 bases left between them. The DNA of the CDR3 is TGTGCCAGCAGCCTCGGGGGCTATGCCTATAATTCACCCCTCCACTTT. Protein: CASSLGGYAYNSPLHF.

The CDR3 loop reads CASSLSGTPTYEQYF. The CDR3 DNA is TGTGCCAGCAGTTTATCCGGGACACCTACCTACGAGCAGTACTTC. The gene calls are TRBV28 and TRBJ2-7; the D gene is possibly TRBD1 (6 bases). Trimming shortened V by 1 base and J by 2 bases, and 12 bases separated the two germline ends. The CDR3 spans 15 residues. Germline CDR1 reads MDHEN; CDR2 reads SYDVKM.

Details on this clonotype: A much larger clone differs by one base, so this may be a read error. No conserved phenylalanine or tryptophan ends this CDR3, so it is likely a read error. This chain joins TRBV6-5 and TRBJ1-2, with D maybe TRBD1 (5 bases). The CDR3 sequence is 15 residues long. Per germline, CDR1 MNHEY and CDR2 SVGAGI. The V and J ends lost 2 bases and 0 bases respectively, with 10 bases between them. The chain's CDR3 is CASSYGGFANYGYTL. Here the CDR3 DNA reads TGTGCCAGCAGTTACGGGGGTTTTGCTAACTATGGCTACACCCTC.

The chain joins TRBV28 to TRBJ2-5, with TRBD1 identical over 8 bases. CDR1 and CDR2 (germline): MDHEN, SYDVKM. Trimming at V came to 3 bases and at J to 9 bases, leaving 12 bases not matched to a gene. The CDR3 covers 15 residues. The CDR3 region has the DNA TGTGCCAGCAGTTTGACAGGGGAGTCTAGACAGCCCCAGTACTTC. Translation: CASSLTGESRQPQYF.